The present TCR beta chain was sequenced within a study of cytomegalovirus exposure and HLA in healthy donors (dated by TCRdb to about 2017). Background for the entire study: According to an earlier analysis of several hundred of the donors, some 180 million T cells yielded 90 million to 130 million unique TCR beta sequences and 276 Gb of sequence data. An early release that covered fewer than 750 HLA-typed donors contained around 300 gigabases of sequencing data and around 80 million unique TCR sequences. Of the 300 to 500 genotyped donors, 65% to 90% were placed in the genetic ancestry cluster associated with self-reported Caucasian donors. The aim of the study was to test whether cataloging public T cell receptors could identify signatures of past pathogen exposure. The study profiled the T cell repertoires of hundreds of subjects by immunosequencing and related them to cytomegalovirus serostatus. Besides the first cohort of roughly 700 subjects, a separate validation cohort made up of over 100 different subjects was used. High-throughput TCR immunosequencing, statistical association of individual TCRs with disease status, and machine learning were combined to predict cytomegalovirus infection status. To study patterns of TCR occurrence, a later analysis re-analyzed previously published TCR beta repertoires from several hundred donors and added high-resolution HLA genotyping. The later analysis used no new phenotypic data to find candidate immune exposures, relying instead on TCR beta sequences and their occurrence across donors. In an earlier analysis of 587 of the donors, high-throughput TCR beta sequencing was used to judge whether each TCR beta V gene segment behaved as functional or pseudogenic. Donor age, sex, ethnicity and CMV serostatus were collected together with the repertoire data. A later genetic analysis used genome-wide SNP genotypes for about 65% of the roughly 700 donors, treating that subset as a discovery cohort. Every discovery cohort repertoire had been produced on one sequencing platform. HLA typing covered class I and class II loci at four-digit resolution. The number of typed donors differed by locus: roughly 629-630 for A, B, C, DRB1 and DQB1; some 500 for DQA1; about 600 for DPA1; and roughly 450 for DPB1. Four or five DR-DQ haplotypes were handled as single units for association and clustering, since linkage in the cohort was strong. Among about 370 genotyped donors of the cohort, an average of approximately 240,000 unique TCR beta nucleotide sequences was sequenced per donor, of which 15% to 20% were non-productive.

V is reduced by 4 bases and J by 5 bases, leaving a spacing of 15 bases between them. From its cysteine to its phenylalanine, the CDR3 spans 15 amino acids. Here the CDR3 DNA is all that survives: 45 bases in frame from base 1. From the germline V gene, CDR1 is MGHDK and CDR2 is SYGVNS. Libraries were constructed by the immunoSEQ multiplex PCR assay. For the multiplex PCR, a mixture combining 60 forward primers for TCR Vbeta segments and 13 reverse primers for TCR Jbeta segments was used. The CDR3 region of rearranged TCR beta genes was amplified from genomic DNA with a multiplex PCR assay. The amplified TCR beta libraries were sequenced on the Illumina HiSeq System as 87-base-pair reads. As for the original processing: A later analysis counted tens of millions of unique TCR beta chains across the 550 to 750 repertoires, and 9.5 million to 11 million of these chains were shared by at least two donors. A nearest-neighbor algorithm error-corrected the raw reads and collapsed the reads into unique sequences, merging closely related sequences to remove PCR and sequencing errors. V, D and J gene segments were assigned by aligning CDR3 sequences to IMGT reference sequences. For a sequence to be retained, a match of at least six nucleotides was required to both a V gene segment and a J gene segment. Rearrangements were called productive when the CDR3 lacked stop codons and stayed in frame with V and J; all others were non-productive. CDR3 was defined by IMGT convention, running from the second conserved V-encoded cysteine to the conserved J-encoded phenylalanine. Sequences without an unambiguous match to a single V gene segment were excluded from the earlier analysis of approximately 600 of the donors. In an earlier analysis of 450 to 700 of the donors, V segments were called functional above 56.7% productive rearrangements and were called segregating when the between-donor standard deviation exceeded 5%. A statistical classification framework was built to diagnose cytomegalovirus status from the catalog of TCR beta chain sequences. In a later analysis, TCR nucleotide sequences were compared against IMGT/GENE-DB human TR gene sequences so that V and J genes could be assigned. In a later analysis, CDR3 sequences and most-parsimonious VDJ recombination scenarios were assigned using the TCRdist pipeline. In a later analysis, each TCR beta chain was defined by its CDR3 amino acid sequence together with its V-gene family, and reads lacking a unique V-gene family were excluded. A later analysis removed nearly 600 highly shared, low-generation-probability nucleotide sequences to deal with suspected cross-contamination and a sequencing artifact. In a later analysis, a clonal expansion index for each public chain was calculated from normalized within-repertoire ranks of inferred template counts. In a later analysis, generation probabilities were computed with a VDJ recombination model fitted to out-of-frame rearrangements, and the resulting probabilities were checked against IGoR. A later analysis scored TCR-TCR, TCR-HLA and TCR-CMV co-occurrence with hypergeometric tests, applying a repertoire-size bias correction to TCR pairs. False discovery rates were estimated in a later analysis by permuting HLA or CMV assignments 20 times. In a later analysis, co-occurring TCRs were grouped using DBSCAN, with TCRdist sequence similarity added in when clustering inside HLA-allele-positive subsets. Co-occurrence clustering excluded repertoires with fewer than 30,000 or more than 120,000 public chains, plus five with anomalous nucleotide sharing. TCRdb holds this immuneACCESS table with in-frame rearrangements only. Some clones are missing; in checked studies, unresolved V genes explain under half, and the rest has no known cause. The DNA was the basis for D and trimming; V, J and clone size are from that table. The sample table records around 170,000 clones; about three quarters of these occur just once. The ten largest account for less than 1.6% of the sample.

The cohort was made up of roughly 670 healthy bone marrow donors. All cohort members were sampled while nominally healthy, although unrecorded immune exposures were likely present. The donor was CMV seronegative and belonged to the group of several hundred seronegative cohort members. Each donor provided a peripheral blood sample, and peripheral blood mononuclear cells were used for TCR beta sequencing. Genomic DNA was extracted from the blood cell samples with the Qiagen DNeasy Blood Extraction Kit. To note about this clone: Its binding antigen is unknown. No much larger clonotype is one base removed from it; base qualities were not supplied.

What the authors observed across the whole study: Only TCR beta chains were sequenced in this cohort, and the absence of alpha or paired-chain data limited detectable features. Linkage disequilibrium might explain the correlated functional status among segregating V segments, but an unknown experimental factor could not be ruled out. Some 15 rarely observed V segments, including chromosome 9 orphons, were excluded from the earlier analysis of several hundred of the donors because counts were too low. Strong co-occurrence of HLA alleles, especially DR and DQ, made assigning TCR associations to individual alleles difficult. In a later analysis, about 17,000 TCR beta sequences were associated with specific HLA alleles at a false discovery rate of 0.05. A further reported finding was that TCR beta sequences accurately predicted the HLA-A and HLA-B alleles for most subjects in the first cohort. Compared with the roughly 720-donor mean, donors in an Asian-associated ancestry cluster had fewer N-insertions in productive TCRs, according to a later genetic analysis. The classifier was reported to diagnose cytomegalovirus status with high specificity and sensitivity in both the original cohort and the validation cohort. In an earlier analysis of approximately 590 of the donors, most TCR beta V segments appeared in productive rearrangements about 90% or about 30% of the time, broadly matching IMGT annotations. The presence/absence analyses assumed that sequencing depth was roughly uniform across donors, and that assumption may not be true. The study listed 150 to 200 TCR beta chains as associated with cytomegalovirus. It was suggested by the authors that the approach could potentially be generalized to other disease states and immunological phenotypes. In vitro tests confirmed that a few of the cytomegalovirus-associated TCR beta chains recognize cytomegalovirus antigens. The 87-base-pair reads could not distinguish some IMGT-functional V segments, including TRBV6-2 and TRBV6-3, so those segments were excluded. According to a later analysis, most CMV-associated TCR beta chains appeared to be HLA-restricted, and the HLA associations seemed to be driven largely by CMV exposure. Because HLA typing was missing for some donors at each locus, association tests included only the typed subset. CMV serostatus was the only immune exposure information available for the cohort. In a later analysis, the rate of TCR association differed among HLA loci, with DRB1 alleles having the most associated TCRs and HLA-C alleles having the fewest. Several of the top co-occurrence clusters appeared to be linked to parvovirus B19, influenza, CMV and Epstein-Barr virus, according to a later analysis. A later genetic analysis associated a missense DCLRE1C variant with V-gene and J-gene trimming of TCR beta chains, and an independent cohort replicated the association. In a later analysis, HLA-associated TCR beta chains showed more clonal expansion and lower generation probabilities than non-associated chains that were equally common. Across donors, most TCR sequences were observed very rarely, whereas some public TCRs were present in many individuals. A group of highly shared sequence variants was considered likely to be a technical artifact of the sequencing pipeline.

Rearrangement joined TRBV25-1 to TRBJ1-5; there is no confident call for the D gene. The sequenced sample consisted of PBMCs. The TCR comes from a girl aged 10-17 years in good health and CMV-seronegative. The CDR3 amino acid sequence is: CASSGSGPLDQPQHF. The nucleotides are TGTGCCAGCAGTGGCAGCGGGCCCCTTGATCAGCCCCAGCATTTT.